These T cell receptor beta chains were read from a single sample in a study of blood T cell repertoires in COVID-19. The assay was immunoSEQ multiplex PCR, and TCRdb's table has in-frame clones only and misses some. The profile shows approximately 210,000 clones, around 84% of them singletons. Material for sequencing was peripheral blood. Receptor source: a woman of 80 years or more with COVID-19, enrolled during active disease. CDR3s include the opening cysteine and the closing phenylalanine or tryptophan. A D gene is named only where the DNA matches it firmly. Only part of the rows carry a size: once, few, many, or a class if the clone is expanded.

D	J	size	V	CDR3	DNA
TRBD1	TRBJ1-4	.	TRBV4-2	CASSQKHPGQGATNEKLFF	TGTGCCAGCAGCCAAAAACATCCGGGACAGGGCGCAACTAATGAAAAACTGTTTTTT
.	TRBJ1-5	.	TRBV28	CASSLPYSMSQPQHF	TGTGCCAGCAGTTTACCCTACAGTATGAGTCAGCCCCAGCATTTT
TRBD2	TRBJ2-5	.	TRBV5-1	CASSPGAREETQYF	TGCGCCAGCAGCCCTGGGGCGCGGGAGGAGACCCAGTACTTC
TRBD2	TRBJ2-2	.	TRBV7-3	CASSRTSGDTGELFF	TGTGCCAGCAGCCGGACTAGCGGGGACACCGGGGAGCTGTTTTTT
TRBD2	TRBJ2-4	.	TRBV19	CASSMGGLINIQYF	TGTGCCAGTAGTATGGGAGGGCTAATTAACATTCAGTACTTC
TRBD1	TRBJ1-2	.	TRBV7-9	CASSLRPLQGALNGYTF	TGTGCCAGCAGCTTGAGGCCCTTACAGGGGGCGCTTAATGGCTACACCTTC
TRBD1	TRBJ1-2	.	TRBV29-1	CSVQKGAGSYGYTF	TGCAGCGTGCAAAAGGGGGCGGGGAGCTATGGCTACACCTTC
TRBD2	TRBJ2-1	.	TRBV2	CAIPTLAGGLYNEQFF	TGTGCCATCCCTACACTAGCGGGGGGTCTCTACAATGAGCAGTTCTTC
.	TRBJ1-1	.	TRBV23-1	CASSQPPRGRGMNTEAFF	TGCGCCAGCAGTCAACCGCCCCGGGGCAGGGGAATGAACACTGAAGCTTTCTTT
TRBD2	TRBJ2-3	.	TRBV10-3	CAIRGTSGARTDTQYF	TGTGCCATCAGGGGGACTAGCGGGGCACGCACAGATACGCAGTATTTT
.	TRBJ1-5	.	TRBV12-2	CASRLALSDRDSYQPQHF	TGTGCAAGTCGCTTAGCGTTATCCGACAGAGACTCTTATCAGCCCCAGCATTTT
.	TRBJ1-1	.	TRBV28	CASIPPGGFGGGEAFF	TGTGCCAGCATCCCACCGGGGGGGTTCGGGGGTGGTGAAGCTTTCTTT
.	TRBJ1-4	.	TRBV30	CAWAGGYNEKLFF	TGTGCCTGGGCTGGGGGGTACAATGAAAAACTGTTTTTT
TRBD1	TRBJ2-3	.	TRBV7-2	CASREPGQGTDTQYF	TGTGCCAGCCGGGAACCGGGACAGGGCACAGATACGCAGTATTTT
.	TRBJ2-1	.	TRBV18	CTSSSESAYNEQFF	TGTACCAGCTCTTCGGAGAGCGCCTACAATGAGCAGTTCTTC
TRBD2	TRBJ2-1	.	TRBV24-1	CATAGTSGGYEQFF	TGTGCCACCGCCGGGACTAGCGGGGGTTATGAGCAGTTCTTC
TRBD1	TRBJ1-1	.	TRBV24-1	CATSDSGQGAEAFF	TGTGCCACCAGTGATTCTGGACAGGGGGCGGAAGCTTTCTTT
TRBD1	TRBJ2-2	.	TRBV5-1	CASSSTRRDRSSGELFF	TGCGCCAGCAGCTCTACAAGGAGGGACAGGTCCTCCGGGGAGCTGTTTTTT
.	TRBJ1-2	.	TRBV7-9	CASSSRTGDIGGYTF	TGTGCCAGCAGCTCTAGGACGGGAGACATTGGTGGCTACACCTTC
TRBD1	TRBJ1-1	.	TRBV6-5	CASSYWDRVDTEAFF	TGTGCCAGCAGTTACTGGGACAGGGTAGACACTGAAGCTTTCTTT
.	TRBJ2-1	.	TRBV5-1	CASSFTGQYNEQFF	TGCGCCAGCAGCTTTACCGGACAGTACAATGAGCAGTTCTTC
TRBD1	TRBJ1-1	.	TRBV28	CASSAPDRGAFF	TGTGCCAGCAGTGCCCCGGACAGGGGAGCTTTCTTT
TRBD1	TRBJ1-4	.	TRBV7-2	CASSLAPAGGDEKLFF	TGTGCCAGCAGCTTAGCTCCAGCAGGGGGTGATGAAAAACTGTTTTTT
TRBD1	TRBJ1-2	.	TRBV28	CASSPTGRYGYTF	TGTGCCAGCAGCCCGACAGGGAGGTATGGCTACACCTTC
.	TRBJ1-3	.	TRBV18	CASSLPGSFSGNTIYF	TGTGCCAGCTCACTCCCAGGTTCCTTCTCTGGAAACACCATATATTTT
TRBD2	TRBJ2-5	.	TRBV7-6	CASSLGAGVETQYF	TGTGCCAGCAGCTTGGGCGCGGGGGTAGAGACCCAGTACTTC
TRBD2	TRBJ2-4	.	TRBV5-6	CASSLAGDLQGAKNIQYF	TGTGCCAGCAGCTTAGCGGGGGACCTTCAAGGGGCCAAAAACATTCAGTACTTC
.	TRBJ2-1	.	TRBV19	CASRERGYSSYNEQFF	TGTGCCAGCCGAGAAAGGGGGTACAGCTCCTACAATGAGCAGTTCTTC
.	TRBJ2-1	.	TRBV28	CASSWEIINEQFF	TGTGCCAGCAGTTGGGAGATTATCAATGAGCAGTTCTTC
TRBD1	TRBJ1-4	.	TRBV6-1	CASSEKGADEKLFF	TGTGCCAGCAGTGAGAAGGGGGCCGATGAAAAACTGTTTTTT
TRBD1	TRBJ2-2	.	TRBV19	CASSSLGQAIAGELFF	TGTGCCAGTAGTAGTTTAGGACAGGCGATTGCCGGGGAGCTGTTTTTT
.	TRBJ1-1	few	TRBV15	CATSKRTVMNTEAFF	TGTGCCACCAGCAAGAGGACTGTCATGAACACTGAAGCTTTCTTT
.	TRBJ2-6	.	TRBV2	CASSGGTSGANVLTF	TGTGCCAGCAGTGGCGGGACCTCTGGGGCCAACGTCCTGACTTTC
TRBD1	TRBJ1-2	.	TRBV18	CASSNGNRGNGYTF	TGTGCCAGCTCGAACGGCAACAGGGGCAATGGCTACACCTTC
.	TRBJ2-6	.	TRBV5-1	CASSLPSSGANVLTF	TGCGCCAGCAGCTTGCCGAGCTCTGGGGCCAACGTCCTGACTTTC
TRBD2	TRBJ2-1	.	TRBV7-9	CASSFLAGIYNEQFF	TGTGCCAGCAGCTTCCTAGCGGGGATATACAATGAGCAGTTCTTC
.	TRBJ2-3	.	TRBV5-4	CASSRGAYTDTQYF	TGTGCCAGCTCCCGGGGGGCTTACACAGATACGCAGTATTTT
.	TRBJ1-4	.	TRBV5-1	CASSLGQGGEKLFF	TGCGCCAGCAGCTTGGGGCAGGGCGGAGAAAAACTGTTTTTT
.	TRBJ2-5	once	TRBV6-2/TRBV6-3	CASSDMGQETQYF	TGTGCCAGCAGCGACATGGGTCAAGAGACCCAGTACTTC
TRBD2	TRBJ2-2	.	TRBV4-3	CASSQVVPGRLAEIITGELFF	TGCGCCAGCAGCCAAGTCGTTCCGGGGAGACTAGCCGAGATCATCACCGGGGAGCTGTTTTTT
TRBD1	TRBJ2-1	.	TRBV5-4	CASSRDRASYNEQFF	TGTGCCAGCAGCCGAGACAGGGCGTCCTACAATGAGCAGTTCTTC
TRBD1	TRBJ1-1	.	TRBV3-1/TRBV3-2	CASSTRTGNTEAFF	TGTGCCAGCAGCACGAGGACAGGGAACACTGAAGCTTTCTTT
.	TRBJ2-3	.	TRBV10-1	CASSEGGGRIDTQYF	TGCGCCAGCAGTGAGGGTGGGGGCAGGATAGATACGCAGTATTTT
TRBD1	TRBJ1-1	.	TRBV10-1	CASSRPGQGEAFF	TGCGCCAGCAGTAGACCCGGACAGGGTGAAGCTTTCTTT
TRBD1	TRBJ2-5	.	TRBV5-4	CASSLNRGQETQYF	TGTGCCAGCAGCTTGAACAGGGGACAAGAGACCCAGTACTTC
.	TRBJ1-5	.	TRBV5-1	CASSLEAGNQPQHF	TGCGCCAGCAGCTTGGAGGCCGGGAATCAGCCCCAGCATTTT
TRBD1	TRBJ1-6	once	TRBV28	CASLFPGQGGSPLHF	TGTGCCAGCTTATTTCCCGGACAGGGGGGATCACCCCTCCACTTT
.	TRBJ2-2	.	TRBV7-2	CASSDRRGVNTGELFF	TGTGCCAGCAGCGACCGAAGGGGCGTTAACACCGGGGAGCTGTTTTTT
.	TRBJ1-5	.	TRBV5-5	CASSLGGPLQPQHF	TGTGCCAGCAGCTTGGGCGGGCCTCTTCAGCCCCAGCATTTT
.	TRBJ1-5	.	TRBV7-2	CASSAAGSYQPQHF	TGTGCCAGCAGCGCGGCGGGGAGCTATCAGCCCCAGCATTTT
.	TRBJ2-1	.	TRBV7-9	CASSLDGSAGRNEQFF	TGTGCCAGCAGCTTAGATGGGTCGGCAGGGCGCAATGAGCAGTTCTTC
TRBD1	TRBJ1-2	once	TRBV28	CASSFGDRVYGYTF	TGTGCCAGCAGTTTTGGGGACAGGGTCTATGGCTACACCTTC
.	TRBJ2-1	few	TRBV25-1	CASSDRRRGSEQFF	TGTGCCAGCAGTGACAGACGAAGGGGGAGTGAGCAGTTCTTC
.	TRBJ2-1	few	TRBV7-3	CASSHTFEDEQFF	TGTGCCAGCAGCCACACTTTCGAGGATGAGCAGTTCTTC
.	TRBJ1-1	.	TRBV3-1/TRBV3-2	CASSQQVNTEAFF	TGTGCCAGCAGCCAACAGGTGAACACTGAAGCTTTCTTT
TRBD2	TRBJ2-2	once	TRBV28	CASTGTSSGELFF	TGTGCCAGCACTGGGACTAGCTCCGGGGAGCTGTTTTTT
.	TRBJ2-1	.	TRBV5-1	CASSSTQGFNEQFF	TGCGCCAGCAGCTCGACCCAGGGTTTTAATGAGCAGTTCTTC
TRBD1	TRBJ1-3	.	TRBV6-7	CASQGAAGNTIYF	TGTGCCAGTCAGGGGGCAGCCGGAAACACCATATATTTT
.	TRBJ2-3	.	TRBV3-1/TRBV3-2	CASSQETGSGAAQYF	TGTGCCAGCAGCCAAGAAACAGGGAGCGGAGCTGCGCAGTATTTT